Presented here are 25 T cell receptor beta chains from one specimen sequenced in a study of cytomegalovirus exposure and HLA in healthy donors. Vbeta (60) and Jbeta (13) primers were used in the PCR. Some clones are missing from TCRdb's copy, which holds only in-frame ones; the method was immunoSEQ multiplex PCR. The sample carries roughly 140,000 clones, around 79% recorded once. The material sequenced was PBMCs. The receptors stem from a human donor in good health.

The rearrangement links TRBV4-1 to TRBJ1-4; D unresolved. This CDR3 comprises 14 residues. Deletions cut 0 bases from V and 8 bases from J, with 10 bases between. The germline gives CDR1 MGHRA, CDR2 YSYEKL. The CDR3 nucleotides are TGCGCCAGCAGCCAAGACAGTATTGTGGAAAAACTGTTTTTT. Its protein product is CASSQDSIVEKLFF.

Written as DNA, the CDR3 is TGTGCCAGCAGCTTAGAAGGGACTAGCGGGAGAAATGAGCAGTTCTTC. The encoded protein is CASSLEGTSGRNEQFF. V and J are TRBV7-2 and TRBJ2-1; TRBD2 matches at 14 bases. After removal of 1 base from V and 7 bases from J, the junction contained 3 bases not matched to a gene. Germline loops: CDR1 SGHTA, CDR2 FQGNSA. The CDR3 consists of 16 residues.

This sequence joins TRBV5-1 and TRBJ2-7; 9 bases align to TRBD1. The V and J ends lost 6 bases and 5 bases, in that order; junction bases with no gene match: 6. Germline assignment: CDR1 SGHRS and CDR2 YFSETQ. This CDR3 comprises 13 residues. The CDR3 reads CASKGTGYDEQYF. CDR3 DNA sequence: TGCGCCAGCAAAGGGACAGGGTACGACGAGCAGTACTTC.

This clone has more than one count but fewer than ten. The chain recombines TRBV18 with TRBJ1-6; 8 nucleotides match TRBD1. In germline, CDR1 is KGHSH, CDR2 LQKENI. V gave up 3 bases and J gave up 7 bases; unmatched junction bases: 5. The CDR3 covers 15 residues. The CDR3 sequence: CASSPMDRENSPLHF. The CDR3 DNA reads TGTGCCAGCTCACCCATGGACAGGGAAAATTCACCCCTCCACTTT.

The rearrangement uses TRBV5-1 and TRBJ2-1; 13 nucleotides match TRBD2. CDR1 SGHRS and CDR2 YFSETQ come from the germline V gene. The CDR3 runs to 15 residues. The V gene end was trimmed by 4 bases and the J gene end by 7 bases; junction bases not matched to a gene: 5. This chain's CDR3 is CASSRGLAGDNEQFF. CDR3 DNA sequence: TGCGCCAGCAGCCGAGGACTAGCGGGAGATAATGAGCAGTTCTTC.

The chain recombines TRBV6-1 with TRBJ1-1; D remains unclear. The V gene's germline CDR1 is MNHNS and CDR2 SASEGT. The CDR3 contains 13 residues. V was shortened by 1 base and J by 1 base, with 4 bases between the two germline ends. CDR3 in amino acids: CASSEGRNTEAFF. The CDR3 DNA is TGTGCCAGCAGTGAAGGGAGGAACACTGAAGCTTTCTTT.

The chain's CDR3 is CASSSSGGGGWEQYF. The DNA of the CDR3 is TGTGCCAGCAGCTCCTCTGGGGGAGGAGGGTGGGAGCAGTACTTC. The V gene is TRBV11-2, the J gene TRBJ2-7; D possibly corresponds to TRBD2 (6 bases). Trimming shortened V by 4 bases and J by 7 bases, and 20 bases separated the two germline ends. This CDR3 spans 15 amino acids. The germline V gene encodes CDR1 SGHAT and CDR2 FQNNGV.

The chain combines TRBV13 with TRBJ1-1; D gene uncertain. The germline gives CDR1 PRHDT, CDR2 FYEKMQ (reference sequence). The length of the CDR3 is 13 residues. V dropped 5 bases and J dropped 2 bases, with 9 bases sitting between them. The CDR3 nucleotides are TGTGCCAGCAGCCGAGGGCTCAACACTGAAGCTTTCTTT. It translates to CASSRGLNTEAFF.

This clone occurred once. CDR3 loop: CASQDREAQPQHF. Here the CDR3 DNA reads TGTGCCAGTCAGGACAGGGAGGCTCAGCCCCAGCATTTT. The chain joins TRBV19 to TRBJ1-5; 8 positions match TRBD1. With V trimmed by 8 bases and J by 6 bases, 6 bases remained unmatched. CDR3 length: 13 amino acids. Germline V gene lookup returns CDR1 LNHDA and CDR2 SQIVND (reference sequence).

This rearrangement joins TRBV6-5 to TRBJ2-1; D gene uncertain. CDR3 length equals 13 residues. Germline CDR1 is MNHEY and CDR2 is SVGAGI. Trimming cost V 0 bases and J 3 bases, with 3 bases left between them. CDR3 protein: CASSYSGYNEQFF. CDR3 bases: TGTGCCAGCAGTTACTCCGGCTACAATGAGCAGTTCTTC.

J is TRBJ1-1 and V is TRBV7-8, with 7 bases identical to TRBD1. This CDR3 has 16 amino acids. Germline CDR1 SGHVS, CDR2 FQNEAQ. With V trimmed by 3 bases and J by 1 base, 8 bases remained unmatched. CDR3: CASSLKMTGKNTEAFF. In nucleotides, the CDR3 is TGTGCCAGCAGCTTGAAAATGACAGGGAAGAACACTGAAGCTTTCTTT.

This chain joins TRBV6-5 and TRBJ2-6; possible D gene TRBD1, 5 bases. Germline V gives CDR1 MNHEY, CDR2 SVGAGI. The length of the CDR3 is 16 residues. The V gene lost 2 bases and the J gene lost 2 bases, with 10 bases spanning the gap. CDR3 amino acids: CASSYDGAAGANVLTF. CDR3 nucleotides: TGTGCCAGCAGTTACGATGGGGCTGCTGGGGCCAACGTCCTGACTTTC.

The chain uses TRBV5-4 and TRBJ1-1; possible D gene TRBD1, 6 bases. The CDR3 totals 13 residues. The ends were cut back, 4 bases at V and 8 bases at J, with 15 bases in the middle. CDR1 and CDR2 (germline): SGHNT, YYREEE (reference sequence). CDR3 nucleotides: TGTGCCAGCAGCCAGGCTAGGGGGTTCGAAGCTTTCTTT. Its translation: CASSQARGFEAFF.

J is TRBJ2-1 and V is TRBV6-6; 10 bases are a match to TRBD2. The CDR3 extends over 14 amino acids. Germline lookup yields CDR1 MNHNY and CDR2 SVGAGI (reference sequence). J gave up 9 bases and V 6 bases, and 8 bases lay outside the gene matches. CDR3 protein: CASSSGTSVGEQFF. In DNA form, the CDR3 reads TGTGCCAGCAGCTCCGGGACTAGCGTAGGTGAGCAGTTCTTC.

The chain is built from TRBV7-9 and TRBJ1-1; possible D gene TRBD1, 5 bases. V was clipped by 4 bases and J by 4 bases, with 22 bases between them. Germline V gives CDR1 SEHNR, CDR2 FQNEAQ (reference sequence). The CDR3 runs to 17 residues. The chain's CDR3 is CASSSQVPPGGGTEAFF. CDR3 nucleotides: TGTGCCAGCAGCTCACAAGTGCCGCCGGGGGGGGGCACTGAAGCTTTCTTT. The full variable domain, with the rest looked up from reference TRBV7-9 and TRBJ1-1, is DTGVSQNPRHKITKRGQNVTFRCDPISEHNRLYWYRQTLGQGPEFLTYFQNEAQLEKSRLLSDRFSAERPKGSFSTLEIQRTEQGDSAMYLCASSSQVPPGGGTEAFFGQGTRLTVV.

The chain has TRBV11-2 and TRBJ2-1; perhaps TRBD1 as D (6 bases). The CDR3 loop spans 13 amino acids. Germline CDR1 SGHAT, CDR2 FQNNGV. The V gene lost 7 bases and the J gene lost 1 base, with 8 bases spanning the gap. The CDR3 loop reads CASTRGSYNEQFF. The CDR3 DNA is TGTGCCAGCACCAGGGGTTCCTACAATGAGCAGTTCTTC.

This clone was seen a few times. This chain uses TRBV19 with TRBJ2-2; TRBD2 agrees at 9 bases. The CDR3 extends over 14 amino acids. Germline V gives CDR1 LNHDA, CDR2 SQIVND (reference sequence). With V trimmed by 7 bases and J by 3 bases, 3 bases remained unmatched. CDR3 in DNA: TGTGCCAGTATCACTAGCGGGTACACCGGGGAGCTGTTTTTT. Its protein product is CASITSGYTGELFF.

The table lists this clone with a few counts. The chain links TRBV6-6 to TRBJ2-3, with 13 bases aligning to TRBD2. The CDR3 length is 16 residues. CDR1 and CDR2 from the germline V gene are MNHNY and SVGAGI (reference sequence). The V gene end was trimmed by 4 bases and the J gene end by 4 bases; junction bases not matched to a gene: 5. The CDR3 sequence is CASSWTSGGGPDTQYF. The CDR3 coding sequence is TGTGCCAGCAGTTGGACTAGCGGGGGAGGACCAGATACGCAGTATTTT.

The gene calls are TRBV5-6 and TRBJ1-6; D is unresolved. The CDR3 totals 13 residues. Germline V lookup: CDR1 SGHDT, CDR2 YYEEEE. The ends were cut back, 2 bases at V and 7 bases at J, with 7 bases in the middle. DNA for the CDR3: TGTGCCAGCAGCTTCTTGGGCAATTCACCCCTCCACTTT. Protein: CASSFLGNSPLHF.

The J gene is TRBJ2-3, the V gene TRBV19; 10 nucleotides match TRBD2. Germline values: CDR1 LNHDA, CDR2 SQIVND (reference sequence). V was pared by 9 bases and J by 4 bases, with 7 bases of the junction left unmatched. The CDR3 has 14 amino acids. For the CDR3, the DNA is TGTGCCAGCCGTCTAGCGGGAGCTCCAGATACGCAGTATTTT. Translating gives CASRLAGAPDTQYF.

The CDR3 nucleotides are TGTGCCAGCAGCTTACCCGGGACTAACGGAGTTCAGGCGCAGTTCTTC. Amino acid sequence: CASSLPGTNGVQAQFF. This chain joins TRBV7-2 and TRBJ2-1; 7 bases agree with TRBD2. The ends lost 2 bases at V and 12 bases at J; junction bases unmatched: 16. CDR1 and CDR2 from the germline V gene are SGHTA and FQGNSA. The CDR3 covers 16 residues. The full variable domain, with the rest looked up from reference TRBV7-2 and TRBJ2-1, is GAGVSQSPSNKVTEKGKDVELRCDPISGHTALYWYRQSLGQGLEFLIYFQGNSAPDKSGLPSDRFSAERTGGSVSTLTIQRTQQEDSAVYLCASSLPGTNGVQAQFFGPGTRLTVL.

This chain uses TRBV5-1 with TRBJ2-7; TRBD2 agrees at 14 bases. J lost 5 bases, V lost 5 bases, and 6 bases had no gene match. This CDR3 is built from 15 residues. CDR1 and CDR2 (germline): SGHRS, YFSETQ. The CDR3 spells CASRSGTSGSHEQYF. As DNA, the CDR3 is TGCGCCAGCAGGTCCGGGACTAGCGGGAGCCACGAGCAGTACTTC.

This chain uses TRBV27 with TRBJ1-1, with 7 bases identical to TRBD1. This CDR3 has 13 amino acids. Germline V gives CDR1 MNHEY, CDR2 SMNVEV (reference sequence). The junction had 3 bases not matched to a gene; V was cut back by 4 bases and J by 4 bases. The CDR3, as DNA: TGTGCCAGCAGTTCAGGGGGGAGCACTGAAGCTTTCTTT. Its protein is CASSSGGSTEAFF.

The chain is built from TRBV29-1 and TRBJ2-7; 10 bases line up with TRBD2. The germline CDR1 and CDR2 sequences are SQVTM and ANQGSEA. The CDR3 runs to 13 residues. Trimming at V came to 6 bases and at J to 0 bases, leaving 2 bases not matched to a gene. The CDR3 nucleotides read TGCAGCGTCGCTAGCGGGAGCTCCTACGAGCAGTACTTC. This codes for CSVASGSSYEQYF.

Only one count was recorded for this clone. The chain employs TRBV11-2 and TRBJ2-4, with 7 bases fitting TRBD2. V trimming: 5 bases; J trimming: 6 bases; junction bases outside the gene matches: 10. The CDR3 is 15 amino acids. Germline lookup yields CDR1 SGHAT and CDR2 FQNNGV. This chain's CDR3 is CASSRLTGTINIQYF. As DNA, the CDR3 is TGTGCCAGCAGCAGACTAACCGGGACTATAAACATTCAGTACTTC.